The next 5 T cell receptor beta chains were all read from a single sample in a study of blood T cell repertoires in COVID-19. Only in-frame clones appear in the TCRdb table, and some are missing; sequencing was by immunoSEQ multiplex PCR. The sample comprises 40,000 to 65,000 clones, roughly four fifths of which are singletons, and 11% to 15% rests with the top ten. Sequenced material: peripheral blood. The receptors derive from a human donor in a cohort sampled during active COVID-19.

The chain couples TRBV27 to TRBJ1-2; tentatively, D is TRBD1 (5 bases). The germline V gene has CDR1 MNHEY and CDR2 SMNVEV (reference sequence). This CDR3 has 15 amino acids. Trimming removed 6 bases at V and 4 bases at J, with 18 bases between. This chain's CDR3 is CASSPKEGRSYGYTF. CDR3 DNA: TGTGCCAGCAGCCCGAAGGAGGGGCGCTCCTATGGCTACACCTTC.

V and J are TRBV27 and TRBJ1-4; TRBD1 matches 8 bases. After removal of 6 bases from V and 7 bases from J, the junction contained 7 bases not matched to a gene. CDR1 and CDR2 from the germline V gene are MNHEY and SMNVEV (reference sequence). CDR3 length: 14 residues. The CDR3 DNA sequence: TGTGCCAGCAGGGATACAGGGGGATCTGAAAAACTGTTTTTT. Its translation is CASRDTGGSEKLFF.

CDR3 sequence (DNA): TGTGCCAGTAAACATCAGGGGGTCTATGGCTACACCTTC. This gives the protein CASKHQGVYGYTF. The chain combines TRBV19 with TRBJ1-2, with 7 bases identical to TRBD1. The germline gives CDR1 LNHDA, CDR2 SQIVND (reference sequence). The CDR3 has 13 residues. V was pared by 7 bases and J by 4 bases, with 6 bases of the junction left unmatched.

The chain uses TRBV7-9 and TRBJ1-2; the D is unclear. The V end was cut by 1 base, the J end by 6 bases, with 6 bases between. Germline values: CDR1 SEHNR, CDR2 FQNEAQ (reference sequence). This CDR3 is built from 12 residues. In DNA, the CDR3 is TGTGCCAGCAGCTTAGACCGGGATGGCTACACCTTC. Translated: CASSLDRDGYTF. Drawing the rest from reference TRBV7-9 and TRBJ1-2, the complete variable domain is DTGVSQNPRHKITKRGQNVTFRCDPISEHNRLYWYRQTLGQGPEFLTYFQNEAQLEKSRLLSDRFSAERPKGSFSTLEIQRTEQGDSAMYLCASSLDRDGYTFGSGTRLTVV.

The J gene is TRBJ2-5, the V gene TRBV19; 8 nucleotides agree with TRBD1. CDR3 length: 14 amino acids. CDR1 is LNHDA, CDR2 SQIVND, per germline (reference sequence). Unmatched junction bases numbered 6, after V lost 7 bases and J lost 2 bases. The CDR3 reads CASKGGQGQETQYF. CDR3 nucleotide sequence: TGTGCCAGTAAGGGAGGACAGGGACAAGAGACCCAGTACTTC.